These 5 T cell receptor beta chains came from one sample sequenced in a study of PD-L1 blockade in urothelial cancer. Time point noted: pretreatment peripheral blood. Only in-frame clones appear in the TCRdb table, and some are missing; sequencing was by immunoSEQ multiplex PCR. This sample has tens of thousands of clones, with approximately 80% found just once. The material was PBMCs, obtained around atezolizumab (anti-PD-L1) treatment. The receptor source for this set is a man aged 60-69 years with urothelial cancer.

Ten or more counts support this clone. CDR3 amino acids: CASSPGQGLGYTF. Here the CDR3 DNA reads TGCGCCAGCAGCCCAGGACAGGGACTTGGCTACACCTTC. This chain connects TRBV5-1 to TRBJ1-2, with 8 bases lining up with TRBD1. CDR1 SGHRS and CDR2 YFSETQ come from the germline V gene. The CDR3 has 13 residues. V shed 4 bases, J shed 7 bases, and the junction held 6 bases outside the gene matches.

This clone turned up a few times. The gene calls are TRBV15 and TRBJ2-4, with D perhaps TRBD1 (6 bases). Trimming removed 4 bases at V and 0 bases at J, with 19 bases between. Germline V gives CDR1 LNHNV, CDR2 YYDKDF (reference sequence). This CDR3 spans 18 amino acids. The CDR3, as DNA: TGTGCCACCAGCAAACAGGGCGAAGGGGATATAGCCAAAAACATTCAGTACTTC. Protein product: CATSKQGEGDIAKNIQYF. Full variable domain (missing parts from reference TRBV15 and TRBJ2-4): DAMVIQNPRYQVTQFGKPVTLSCSQTLNHNVMYWYQQKSSQAPKLLFHYYDKDFNNEADTPDNFQSRRPNTSFCFLDIRSPGLGDTAMYLCATSKQGEGDIAKNIQYFGAGTRLSVL.

The chain employs TRBV6-6 and TRBJ2-7; the D is unclear. CDR3 length equals 15 residues. Germline CDR1 is MNHNY and CDR2 is SVGAGI (reference sequence). Trimming took 0 bases from V and 0 from J, leaving 9 bases between them. The CDR3 sequence is CASSYSQGVSYEQYF. CDR3 sequence (DNA): TGTGCCAGCAGTTACTCTCAAGGAGTCTCCTACGAGCAGTACTTC.

This clone occurred once. The rearrangement joins TRBV5-4 to TRBJ2-2; weak D call: TRBD2 (7 bases). Trimming cost V 4 bases and J 3 bases, with 19 bases left between them. The CDR3 runs to 17 residues. The germline V gene encodes CDR1 SGHNT and CDR2 YYREEE (reference sequence). CDR3 sequence (DNA): TGTGCCAGCAGCCCCTCCTCGGGGGCGGGGGACACCGGGGAGCTGTTTTTT. Encoded protein: CASSPSSGAGDTGELFF.

This clone was counted only a few times. This chain uses TRBV7-2 with TRBJ1-1, with TRBD1 matching 8 bases. Germline CDR1 and CDR2: SGHTA and FQGNSA. The trim removed 3 bases at V and 10 bases at J, leaving 4 bases unmatched. The CDR3 loop spans 12 amino acids. In DNA, the CDR3 is TGTGCCAGCAGCTTTATCACAGGGGGAGCTTTCTTT. Its translation: CASSFITGGAFF.